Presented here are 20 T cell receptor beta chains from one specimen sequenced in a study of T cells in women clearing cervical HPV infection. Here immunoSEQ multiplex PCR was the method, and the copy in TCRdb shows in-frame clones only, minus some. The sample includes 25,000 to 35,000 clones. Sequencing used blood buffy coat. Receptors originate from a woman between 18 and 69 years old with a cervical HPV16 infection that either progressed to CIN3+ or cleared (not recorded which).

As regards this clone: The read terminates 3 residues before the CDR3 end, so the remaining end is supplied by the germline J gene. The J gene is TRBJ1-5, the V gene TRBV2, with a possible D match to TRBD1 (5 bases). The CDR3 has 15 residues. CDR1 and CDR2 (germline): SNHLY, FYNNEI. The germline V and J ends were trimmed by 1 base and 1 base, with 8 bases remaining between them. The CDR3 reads CASSEVGASNQPQHF. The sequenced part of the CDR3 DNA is TGTGCCAGCAGTGAAGTAGGGGCAAGCAATCAGCCC.

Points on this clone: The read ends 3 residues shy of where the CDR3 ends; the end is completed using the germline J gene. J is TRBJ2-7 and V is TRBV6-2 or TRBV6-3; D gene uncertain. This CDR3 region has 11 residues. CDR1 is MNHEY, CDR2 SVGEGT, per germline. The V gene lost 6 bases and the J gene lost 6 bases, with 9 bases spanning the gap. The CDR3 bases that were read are TGTGCCAGCAGCCCAGCGCGCGAG. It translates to CASSPARE. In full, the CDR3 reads CASSPAREQYF.

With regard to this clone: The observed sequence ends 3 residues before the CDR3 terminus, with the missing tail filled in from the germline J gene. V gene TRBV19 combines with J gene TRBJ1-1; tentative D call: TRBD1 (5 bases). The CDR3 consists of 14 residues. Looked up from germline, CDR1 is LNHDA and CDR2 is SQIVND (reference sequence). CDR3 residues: CASSPWIEGNEAFF. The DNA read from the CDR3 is TGTGCCAGTAGTCCGTGGATCGAGGGGAACGAA.

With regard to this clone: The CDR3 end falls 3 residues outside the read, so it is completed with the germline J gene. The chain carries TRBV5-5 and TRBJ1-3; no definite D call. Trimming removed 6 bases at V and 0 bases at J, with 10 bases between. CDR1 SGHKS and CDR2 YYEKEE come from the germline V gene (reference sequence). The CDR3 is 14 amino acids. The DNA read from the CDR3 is TGTGCCAGCACCTATTCACCCTCTGGAAACACC. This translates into CASTYSPSGNT. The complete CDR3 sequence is CASTYSPSGNTIYF.

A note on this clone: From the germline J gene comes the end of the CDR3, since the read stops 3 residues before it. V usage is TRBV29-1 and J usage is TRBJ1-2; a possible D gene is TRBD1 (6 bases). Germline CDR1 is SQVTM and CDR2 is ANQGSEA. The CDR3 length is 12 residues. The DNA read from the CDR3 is TGCAGCGTTGGCCAGGGGAATCAGGGC. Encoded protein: CSVGQGNQG. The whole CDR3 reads CSVGQGNQGYTF.

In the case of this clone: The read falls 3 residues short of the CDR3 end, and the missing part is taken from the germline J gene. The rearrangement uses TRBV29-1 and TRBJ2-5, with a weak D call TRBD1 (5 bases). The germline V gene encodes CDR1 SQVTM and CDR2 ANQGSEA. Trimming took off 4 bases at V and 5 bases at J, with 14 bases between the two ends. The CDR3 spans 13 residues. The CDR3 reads CSVGMTARETQYF. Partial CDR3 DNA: TGCAGCGTTGGGATGACAGCGCGGGAGACC.

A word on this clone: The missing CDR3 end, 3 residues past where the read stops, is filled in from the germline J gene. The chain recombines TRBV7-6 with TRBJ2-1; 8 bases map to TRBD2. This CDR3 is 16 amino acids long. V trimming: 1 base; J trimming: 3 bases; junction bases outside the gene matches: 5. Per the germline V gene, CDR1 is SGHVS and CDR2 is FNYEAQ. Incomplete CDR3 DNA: TGTGCCAGCAGCTTAGTAGCCGGGGGGGGCTACAATGAG. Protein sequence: CASSLVAGGGYNE. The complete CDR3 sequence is CASSLVAGGGYNEQFF.

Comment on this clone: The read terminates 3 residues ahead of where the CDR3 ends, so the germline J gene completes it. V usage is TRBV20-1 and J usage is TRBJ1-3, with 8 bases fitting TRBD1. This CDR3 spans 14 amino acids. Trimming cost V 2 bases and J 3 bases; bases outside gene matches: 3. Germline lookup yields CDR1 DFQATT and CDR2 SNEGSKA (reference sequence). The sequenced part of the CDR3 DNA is TGCAGTGCTAGACAGGGGGCTTTTGGAAACACC. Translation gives CSARQGAFGNT. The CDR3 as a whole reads CSARQGAFGNTIYF.

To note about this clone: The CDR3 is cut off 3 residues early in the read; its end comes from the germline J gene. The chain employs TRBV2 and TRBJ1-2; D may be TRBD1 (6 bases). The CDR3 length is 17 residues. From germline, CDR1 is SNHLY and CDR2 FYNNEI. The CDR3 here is CASSPWRGSGGTDTYTF. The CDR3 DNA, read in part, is TGTGCCAGCAGTCCTTGGCGGGGAAGCGGGGGCACAGATACC. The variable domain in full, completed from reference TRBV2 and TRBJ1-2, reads EPEVTQTPSHQVTQMGQEVILRCVPISNHLYFYWYRQILGQKVEFLVSFYNNEISEKSEIFDDQFSVERPDGSNFTLKIRSTKLEDSAMYFCASSPWRGSGGTDTYTFGSGTRLTVV.

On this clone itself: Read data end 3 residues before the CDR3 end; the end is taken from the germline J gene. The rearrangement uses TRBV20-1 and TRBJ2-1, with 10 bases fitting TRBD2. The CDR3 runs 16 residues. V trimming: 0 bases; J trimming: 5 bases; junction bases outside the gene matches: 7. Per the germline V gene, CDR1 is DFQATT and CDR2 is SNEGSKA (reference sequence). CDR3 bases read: TGCAGTGCTAGAGATATCACTAGCGGGGTTGACAATGAG. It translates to CSARDITSGVDNE. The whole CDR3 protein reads CSARDITSGVDNEQFF.

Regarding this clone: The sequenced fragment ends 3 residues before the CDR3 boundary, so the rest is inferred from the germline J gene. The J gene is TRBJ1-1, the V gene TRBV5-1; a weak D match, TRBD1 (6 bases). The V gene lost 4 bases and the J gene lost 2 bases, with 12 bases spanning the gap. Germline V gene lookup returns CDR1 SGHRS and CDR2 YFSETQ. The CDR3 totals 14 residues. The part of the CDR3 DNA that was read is TGCGCCAGCAGCCCTGGGGGCAGAAACACTGAA. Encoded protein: CASSPGGRNTE. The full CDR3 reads CASSPGGRNTEAFF.

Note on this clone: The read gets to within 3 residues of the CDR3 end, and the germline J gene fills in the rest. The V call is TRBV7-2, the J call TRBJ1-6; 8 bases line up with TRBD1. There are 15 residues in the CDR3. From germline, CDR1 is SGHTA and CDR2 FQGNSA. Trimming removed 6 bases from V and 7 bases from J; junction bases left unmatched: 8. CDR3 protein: CASSPRTGQNSPLHF. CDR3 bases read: TGTGCCAGCAGTCCACGGACAGGGCAAAATTCACCC.

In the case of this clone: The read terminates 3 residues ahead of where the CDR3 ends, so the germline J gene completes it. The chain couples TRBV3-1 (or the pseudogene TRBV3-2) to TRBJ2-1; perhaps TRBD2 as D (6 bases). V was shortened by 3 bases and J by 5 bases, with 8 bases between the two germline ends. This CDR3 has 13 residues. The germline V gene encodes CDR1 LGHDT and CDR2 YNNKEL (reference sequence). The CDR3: CASSQGLDNEQFF. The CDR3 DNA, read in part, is TGTGCCAGCAGCCAGGGACTCGACAATGAG.

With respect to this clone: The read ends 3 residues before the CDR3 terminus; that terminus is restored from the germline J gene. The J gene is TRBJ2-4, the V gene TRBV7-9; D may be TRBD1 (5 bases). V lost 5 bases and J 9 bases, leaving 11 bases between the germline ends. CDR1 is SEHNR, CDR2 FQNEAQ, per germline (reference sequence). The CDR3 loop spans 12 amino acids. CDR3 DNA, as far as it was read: TGTGCCAGCAGCCAGGGCTCCGGCATT. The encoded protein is CASSQGSGI. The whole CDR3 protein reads CASSQGSGIQYF.

CDR3 in amino acids: CASGGDSRSGYTF. The CDR3 bases that were read are TGCGCCAGCGGGGGGGACTCCCGCTCCGGC. The V and J genes are TRBV10-2 and TRBJ1-2; D might be TRBD1 (5 bases). The CDR3 end falls 3 residues outside the read, so it is completed with the germline J gene. This CDR3 comprises 13 residues. Germline lookup yields CDR1 WSHSY and CDR2 SAAADI.

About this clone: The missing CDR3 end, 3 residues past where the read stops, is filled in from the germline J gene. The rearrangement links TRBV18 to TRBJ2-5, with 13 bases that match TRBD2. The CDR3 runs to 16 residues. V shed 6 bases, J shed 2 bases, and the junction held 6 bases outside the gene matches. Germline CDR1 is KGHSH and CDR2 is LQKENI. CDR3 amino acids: CASSPTSGGQQETQYF. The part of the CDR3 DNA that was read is TGTGCCAGCTCGCCGACTAGCGGGGGGCAACAAGAGACC.

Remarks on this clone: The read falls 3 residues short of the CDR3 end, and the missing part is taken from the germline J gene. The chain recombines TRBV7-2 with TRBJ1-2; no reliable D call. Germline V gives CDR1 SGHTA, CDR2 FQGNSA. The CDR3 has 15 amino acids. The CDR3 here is CASSYLAGVYNDYTF. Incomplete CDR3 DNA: TGTGCCAGCAGCTACCTAGCGGGAGTGTACAATGAC.

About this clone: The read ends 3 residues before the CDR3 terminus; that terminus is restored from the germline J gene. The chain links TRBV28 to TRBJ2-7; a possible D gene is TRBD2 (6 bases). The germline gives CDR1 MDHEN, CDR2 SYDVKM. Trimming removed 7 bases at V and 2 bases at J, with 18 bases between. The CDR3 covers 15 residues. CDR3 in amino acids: CASNHRSGTPYEQYF. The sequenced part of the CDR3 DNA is TGTGCCAGCAATCACCGCTCCGGGACTCCCTACGAG.

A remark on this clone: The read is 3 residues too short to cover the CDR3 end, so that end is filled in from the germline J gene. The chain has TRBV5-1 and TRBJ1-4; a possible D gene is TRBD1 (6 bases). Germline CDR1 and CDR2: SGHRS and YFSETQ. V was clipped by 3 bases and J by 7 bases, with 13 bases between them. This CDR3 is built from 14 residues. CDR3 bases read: TGCGCCAGCAGCTCGGACAGCTTTAGTGAAAAA. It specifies CASSSDSFSEK. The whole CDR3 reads CASSSDSFSEKLFF.

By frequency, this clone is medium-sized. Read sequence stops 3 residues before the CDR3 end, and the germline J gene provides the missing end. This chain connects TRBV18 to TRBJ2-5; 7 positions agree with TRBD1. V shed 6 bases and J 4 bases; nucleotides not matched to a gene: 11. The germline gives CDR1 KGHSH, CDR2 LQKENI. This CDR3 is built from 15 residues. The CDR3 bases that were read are TGTGCCAGCTCCCTTTTTACGGCAGGGGGAGAGACC. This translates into CASSLFTAGGET. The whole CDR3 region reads CASSLFTAGGETQYF.